This T cell receptor (beta chain) comes out of a study of control samples from healthy donors and cancer patients (dated by TCRdb to about 2020). Receptor amplification or capture employed the immunoSEQ multiplex PCR assay. TCRdb retrieved this table from immuneACCESS and kept in-frame rearrangements only. Not all clones are present; in checked studies, unresolved V genes account for under half, and no reason is known for the remainder. The sample data list approximately 170,000 clones, and about nine tenths of these were observed just once. About 1.6% of the sample lies in the top ten. With regard to this clone: Its recognized antigen is unknown. No base quality information exists; no much larger clone differs at one position.

As encoded in the germline V gene (reference sequence), CDR1 is GTSNPN while CDR2 is SVGIG. Trimming leaves V shorter by 0 bases and J shorter by 4 bases, with the junction holding 6 bases beyond the gene matches. The CDR3 starts with the cysteine, ends with the phenylalanine, and has 15 residues. Only CDR3 DNA remains: 45 bases, in frame from the first base. The sequenced sample consisted of blood. The chain is assembled from TRBV30 and TRBJ1-2, with 9 bases matching TRBD1. This TCR was sampled from a woman aged 30 to 39 in good health. For the CDR3, the sequence is CAWSVPRQGGYGYTF. The sequence in DNA is TGTGCCTGGAGTGTACCCCGACAGGGGGGCTATGGCTACACCTTC.